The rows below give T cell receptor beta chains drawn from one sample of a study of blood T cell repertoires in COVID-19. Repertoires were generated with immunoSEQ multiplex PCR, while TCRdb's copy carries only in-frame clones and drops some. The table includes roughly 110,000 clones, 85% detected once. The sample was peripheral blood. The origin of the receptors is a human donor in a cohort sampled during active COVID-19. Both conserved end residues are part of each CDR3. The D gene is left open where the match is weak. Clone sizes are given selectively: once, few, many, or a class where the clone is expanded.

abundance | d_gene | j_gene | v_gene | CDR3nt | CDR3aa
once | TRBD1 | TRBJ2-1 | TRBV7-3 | TGTGCCAGCAGCCCACGGGACAGGGTGCATGAGCAGTTCTTC | CASSPRDRVHEQFF
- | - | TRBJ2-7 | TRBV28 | TGTGCCAGCAGCCCCCACCCAGGGCGCGAGCAGTACTTC | CASSPHPGREQYF
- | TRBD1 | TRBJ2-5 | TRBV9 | TGTGCCAGCAGCGTAGGGGGGACAGGGGCAGGGACCCAGTACTTC | CASSVGGTGAGTQYF
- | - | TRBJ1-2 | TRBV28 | TGTGCCAGCAGTAGACGCGGGGCCTACTATGGCTACACCTTC | CASSRRGAYYGYTF
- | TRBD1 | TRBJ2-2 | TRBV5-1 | TGCGCCAGCAGATCCACAGGGGAAAACACCGGGGAGCTGTTTTTT | CASRSTGENTGELFF
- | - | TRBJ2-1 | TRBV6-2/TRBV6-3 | TGTGCCAGCAGCCCAACGCCCGAGCGCTCCTACAATGAGCAGTTCTTC | CASSPTPERSYNEQFF
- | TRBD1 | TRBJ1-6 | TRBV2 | TGTGCCAGCATCTCGGGACAGGGGAGCTCACCCCTCCACTTT | CASISGQGSSPLHF
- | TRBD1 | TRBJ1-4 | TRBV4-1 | TGCGCCAGCAGCCGGGGACAGGGGGGCGAAAAACTGTTTTTT | CASSRGQGGEKLFF
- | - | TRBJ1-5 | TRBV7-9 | TGTGCCAGCAGCTCACCAGGGAGCAATCAGCCCCAGCATTTT | CASSSPGSNQPQHF
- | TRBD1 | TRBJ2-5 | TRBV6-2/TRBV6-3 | TGTGCCAGCAGTTATTCTCACAGGGGCAAAAGAGGAGAGACCCAGTACTTC | CASSYSHRGKRGETQYF
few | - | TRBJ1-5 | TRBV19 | TGTGCCAGTAACGTACTCAATCAGCCCCAGCATTTT | CASNVLNQPQHF
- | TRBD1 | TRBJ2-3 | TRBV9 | TGTGCCAGCAGCGTAGTTTCCGGGACAGCCGAAAGCCAGTATTTT | CASSVVSGTAESQYF
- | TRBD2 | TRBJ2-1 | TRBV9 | TGTGCCAGCAGCGTAGACCAGCGGGGGGACAATGAGCAGTTCTTC | CASSVDQRGDNEQFF
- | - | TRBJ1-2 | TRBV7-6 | TGTGCCAGCAGCGCGGGCCAGGGACTAGCTTTTGGCTACACCTTC | CASSAGQGLAFGYTF
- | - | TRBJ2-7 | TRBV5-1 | TGCGCCAGCAGCTTGTTGCCCCCCAAAGAGGGAAACGAGCAGTACTTC | CASSLLPPKEGNEQYF
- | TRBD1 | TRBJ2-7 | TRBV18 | TGTGCCAGCTCACCTACCGGGACAGACTACGAGCAGTACTTC | CASSPTGTDYEQYF
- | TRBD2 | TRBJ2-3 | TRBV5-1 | TGCGCCAGCAGCATGGCGGGGGGTTATACAGATACGCAGTATTTT | CASSMAGGYTDTQYF
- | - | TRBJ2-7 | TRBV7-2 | TGTGCCAGCAGCCTGCAACAGGCGACTCTCTACGAGCAGTACTTC | CASSLQQATLYEQYF
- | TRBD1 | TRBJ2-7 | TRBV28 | TGTGCCAGCAGCCCAGGCGGGACAGGAAGCTACGAGCAGTACTTC | CASSPGGTGSYEQYF
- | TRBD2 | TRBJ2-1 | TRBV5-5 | TGTGCCAGCAGCTTGGGCGGGGGGGCTTACAATGAGCAGTTCTTC | CASSLGGGAYNEQFF
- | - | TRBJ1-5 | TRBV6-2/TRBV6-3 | TGTGCCAGCAGTTACGGAGGGTCGAGCAATCAGCCCCAGCATTTT | CASSYGGSSNQPQHF
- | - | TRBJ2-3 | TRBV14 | TGTGCCAGCAGCCAAGATGAGGCGGATACGCAGTATTTT | CASSQDEADTQYF
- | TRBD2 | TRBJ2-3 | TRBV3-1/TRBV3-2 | TGTGCCAGCAGCCCGGGACTAGCGGGGGGCGCCGTTGTTACGCAGTATTTT | CASSPGLAGGAVVTQYF
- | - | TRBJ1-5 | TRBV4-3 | TGCGCCAGCAGCCAAGCGGCAGGGGTTCAGCCCCAGCATTTT | CASSQAAGVQPQHF
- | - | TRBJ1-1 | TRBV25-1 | TGTGCCACCCAACGGGGGGGGAGCACTGAAGCTTTCTTT | CATQRGGSTEAFF
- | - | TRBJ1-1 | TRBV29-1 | TGCAGCGTTGAGGGTCCCGGAGACACTGAAGCTTTCTTT | CSVEGPGDTEAFF
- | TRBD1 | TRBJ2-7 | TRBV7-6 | TGTGCCAGCAGCTTGACCGGGACAGGTCCCTACGAGCAGTACTTC | CASSLTGTGPYEQYF
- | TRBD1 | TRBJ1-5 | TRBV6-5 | TGTGCCAGCAGTAATGACAGGGGAAGGAATCAGCCCCAGCATTTT | CASSNDRGRNQPQHF
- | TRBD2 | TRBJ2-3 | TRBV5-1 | TGCGCCAGCAGCAACGGACTAGGGGGCACAGATACGCAGTATTTT | CASSNGLGGTDTQYF
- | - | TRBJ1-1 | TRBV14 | TGTGCCAGCAGCCGCCACCGGGACACTGAAGCTTTCTTT | CASSRHRDTEAFF
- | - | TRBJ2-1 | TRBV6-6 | TGTGCCAGCAGTGACACCCAACTCAATGAGCAGTTCTTC | CASSDTQLNEQFF
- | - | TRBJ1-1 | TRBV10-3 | TGTGCCATCAGGGGTGACAAGGTCACTGAAGCTTTCTTT | CAIRGDKVTEAFF
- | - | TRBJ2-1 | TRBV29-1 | TGCAGCGTTGAAAGGGGCGCAGGGGATGAGCAGTTCTTC | CSVERGAGDEQFF
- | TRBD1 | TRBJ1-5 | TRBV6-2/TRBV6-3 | TGTGCCAGCAGTTACTCGAACGACAGGGATTATAGCAATCAGCCCCAGCATTTT | CASSYSNDRDYSNQPQHF
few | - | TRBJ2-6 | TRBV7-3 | TGTGCCAGCAGCTCGCCAGGGGTTCCTCTGGGGACCAACGTCCTGACTTTC | CASSSPGVPLGTNVLTF